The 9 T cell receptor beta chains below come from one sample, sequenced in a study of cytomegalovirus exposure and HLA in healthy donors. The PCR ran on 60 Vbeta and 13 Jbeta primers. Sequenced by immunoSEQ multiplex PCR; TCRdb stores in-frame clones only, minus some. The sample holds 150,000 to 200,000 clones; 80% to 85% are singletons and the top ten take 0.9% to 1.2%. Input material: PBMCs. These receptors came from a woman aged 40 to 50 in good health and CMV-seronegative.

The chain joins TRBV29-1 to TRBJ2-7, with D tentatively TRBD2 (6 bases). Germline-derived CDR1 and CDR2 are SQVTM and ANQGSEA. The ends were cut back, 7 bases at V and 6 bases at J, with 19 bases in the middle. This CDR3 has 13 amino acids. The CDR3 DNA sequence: TGCAGCGCCGTGTTAAACGGGGGAGGCGAGCAGTACTTC. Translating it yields CSAVLNGGGEQYF.

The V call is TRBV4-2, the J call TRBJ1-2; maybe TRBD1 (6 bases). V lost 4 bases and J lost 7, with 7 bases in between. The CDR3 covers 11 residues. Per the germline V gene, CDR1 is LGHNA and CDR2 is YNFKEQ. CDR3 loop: CASSLGGGYTF. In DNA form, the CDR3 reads TGTGCCAGCAGCCTAGGGGGTGGCTACACCTTC.

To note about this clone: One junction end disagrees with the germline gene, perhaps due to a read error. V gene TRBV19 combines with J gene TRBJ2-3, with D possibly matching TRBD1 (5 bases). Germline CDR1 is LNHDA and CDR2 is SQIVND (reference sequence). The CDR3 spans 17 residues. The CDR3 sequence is CASSIVDSFSRTDTQYF. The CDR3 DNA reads TGTGCCAGTAGTATAGTAGACAGTTTTTCCCGCACGGATACGCAGTATTTT.

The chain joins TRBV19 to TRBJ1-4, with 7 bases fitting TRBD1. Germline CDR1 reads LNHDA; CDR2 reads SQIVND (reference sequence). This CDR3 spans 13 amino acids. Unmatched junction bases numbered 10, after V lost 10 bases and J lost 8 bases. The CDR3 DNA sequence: TGTGCCACCCAGACAGGGTTTTACGAAAAACTGTTTTTT. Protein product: CATQTGFYEKLFF.

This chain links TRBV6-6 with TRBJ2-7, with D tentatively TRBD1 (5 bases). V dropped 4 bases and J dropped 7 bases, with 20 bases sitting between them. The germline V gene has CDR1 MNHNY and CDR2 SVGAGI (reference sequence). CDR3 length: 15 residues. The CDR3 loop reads CASSFGRASDGEQYF. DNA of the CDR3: TGTGCCAGCAGTTTTGGCAGGGCGAGCGACGGGGAGCAGTACTTC.

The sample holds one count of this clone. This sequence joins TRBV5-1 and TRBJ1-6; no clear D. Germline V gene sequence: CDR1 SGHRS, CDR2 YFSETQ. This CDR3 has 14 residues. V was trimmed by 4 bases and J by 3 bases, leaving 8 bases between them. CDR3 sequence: CASSPADYNSPLHF. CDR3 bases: TGCGCCAGCAGCCCCGCAGACTATAATTCACCCCTCCACTTT.

The CDR3: CASTFGRDNQPQHF. In DNA form, the CDR3 reads TGTGCCAGCACTTTCGGGCGGGACAATCAGCCCCAGCATTTT. This chain uses TRBV5-6 with TRBJ1-5; no definite D call. V was trimmed by 6 bases and J by 3 bases, leaving 13 bases between them. Germline V gene lookup returns CDR1 SGHDT and CDR2 YYEEEE. This CDR3 has 14 residues.

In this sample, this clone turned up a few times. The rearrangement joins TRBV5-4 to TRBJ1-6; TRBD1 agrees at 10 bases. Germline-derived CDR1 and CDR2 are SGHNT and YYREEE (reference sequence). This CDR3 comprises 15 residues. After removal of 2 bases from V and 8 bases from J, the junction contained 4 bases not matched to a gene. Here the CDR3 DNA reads TGTGCCAGCAGCTTACCGGGACAGGGGTATTCACCCCTCCACTTT. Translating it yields CASSLPGQGYSPLHF.

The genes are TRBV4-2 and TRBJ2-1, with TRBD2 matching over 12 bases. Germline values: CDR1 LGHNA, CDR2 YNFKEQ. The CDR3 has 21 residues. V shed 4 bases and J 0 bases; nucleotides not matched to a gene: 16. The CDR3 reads CASSPESGLAGFKGSYNEQFF. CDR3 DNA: TGTGCCAGCAGCCCAGAAAGCGGACTAGCGGGATTCAAGGGCTCCTACAATGAGCAGTTCTTC.